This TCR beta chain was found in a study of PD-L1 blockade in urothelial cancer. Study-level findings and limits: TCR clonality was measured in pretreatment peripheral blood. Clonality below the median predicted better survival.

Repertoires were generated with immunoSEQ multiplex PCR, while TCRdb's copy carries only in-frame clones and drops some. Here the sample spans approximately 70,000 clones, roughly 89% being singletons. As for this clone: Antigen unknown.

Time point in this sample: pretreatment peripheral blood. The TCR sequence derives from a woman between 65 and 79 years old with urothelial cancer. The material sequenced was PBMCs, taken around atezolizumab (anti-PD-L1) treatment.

CDR3 residues: CASSVTGGARNNYGYTF. The CDR3 nucleotides read TGTGCCAGCAGCGTGACAGGGGGCGCGAGGAATAACTATGGCTACACCTTC. This chain connects TRBV7-3 to TRBJ1-2; 10 bases fit TRBD1. The CDR3 loop spans 17 amino acids. The trim removed 5 bases at V and 1 base at J, leaving 10 bases unmatched. From germline, CDR1 is SGHTA and CDR2 FQGTGA.